This passage covers 25 T cell receptor beta chains from one sample sequenced in a study of control samples from healthy donors and cancer patients. The protocol was immunoSEQ multiplex PCR, while the TCRdb copy is restricted to in-frame clones and leaves out a portion. The sample contains approximately 97,000 clones, 88% of which appear only once. Specimen: blood. The receptor set was obtained from a man in his thirties or forties in good health.

This chain joins TRBV6-1 and TRBJ1-1, with D hard to call. Germline CDR1 and CDR2: MNHNS and SASEGT. Trimming shortened V by 3 bases and J by 0 bases, and 8 bases separated the two germline ends. This CDR3 contains 14 residues. CDR3: CASSEAGLNTEAFF. CDR3 nucleotides: TGTGCCAGCAGTGAGGCGGGCCTGAACACTGAAGCTTTCTTT.

The rearrangement joins TRBV30 to TRBJ2-3; the match to TRBD1 covers 7 bases. The CDR3 sequence is 14 residues long. The V and J ends lost 5 bases and 6 bases, in that order; junction bases with no gene match: 11. Germline values: CDR1 GTSNPN, CDR2 SVGIG (reference sequence). The CDR3 nucleotides are TGTGCCTGGCAATCGGGACAGCGGACGGATACGCAGTATTTT. This sequence encodes CAWQSGQRTDTQYF.

V and J are TRBV5-1 and TRBJ2-7; no clear D gene. Per the germline V gene, CDR1 is SGHRS and CDR2 is YFSETQ. The CDR3 runs 15 residues. The germline V and J ends were trimmed by 4 bases and 6 bases, with 20 bases remaining between them. The CDR3 DNA sequence: TGCGCCAGCAGCCAATGGGCGTCCGACGGGCGCGAGCAGTACTTC. Protein sequence: CASSQWASDGREQYF.

This rearrangement joins TRBV27 to TRBJ2-3; maybe TRBD2 (7 bases). CDR1 and CDR2 (germline): MNHEY, SMNVEV (reference sequence). The CDR3 totals 16 residues. Trimming took off 0 bases at V and 1 base at J, with 11 bases between the two ends. Here the CDR3 reads CASSLSGGLGTDTQYF. The CDR3, as DNA: TGTGCCAGCAGTTTATCCGGGGGGCTGGGCACAGATACGCAGTATTTT.

This chain links TRBV2 with TRBJ2-3, with 9 positions matching TRBD2. With V trimmed by 6 bases and J by 6 bases, 13 bases remained unmatched. CDR3 size: 16 residues. From germline, CDR1 is SNHLY and CDR2 FYNNEI. CDR3 in amino acids: CASSFGLARSRDTQYF. The CDR3 DNA follows: TGTGCCAGCAGCTTCGGACTAGCGAGATCTCGGGATACGCAGTATTTT.

The rearrangement joins TRBV11-2 to TRBJ2-3; D is uncertain. Germline loops: CDR1 SGHAT, CDR2 FQNNGV. The CDR3 runs to 15 residues. The V and J ends lost 2 bases and 0 bases respectively, with 9 bases between them. The CDR3 region has the DNA TGTGCCAGCAGCTTACGTGATACTAGCACAGATACGCAGTATTTT. It encodes CASSLRDTSTDTQYF.

The J gene is TRBJ2-7, the V gene TRBV18; D perhaps matches TRBD1 (5 bases). This CDR3 is 14 amino acids long. Trimming stripped 3 bases from V and 3 bases from J, with 12 bases between. From germline, CDR1 is KGHSH and CDR2 LQKENI. The CDR3 DNA reads TGTGCCAGCTCACCCATGGACAATGGCTACGAGCAGTACTTC. Its translation is CASSPMDNGYEQYF.

The V gene is TRBV9, the J gene TRBJ2-6; 10 nucleotides match TRBD1. The CDR3 length is 17 residues. Trimming took 5 bases from V and 3 from J; bases not matched to a gene: 8. Germline loops: CDR1 SGDLS, CDR2 YYNGEE. CDR3 region: CASRAGTGVVGANVLTF. DNA of the CDR3: TGTGCCAGCAGGGCCGGGACAGGGGTTGTTGGGGCCAACGTCCTGACTTTC.

The genes are TRBV5-1 and TRBJ2-1; TRBD2 aligns across 16 bases. The CDR3 has 19 residues. From germline, CDR1 is SGHRS and CDR2 YFSETQ. The V gene end was trimmed by 4 bases and the J gene end by 3 bases; junction bases not matched to a gene: 10. The CDR3 DNA follows: TGCGCCAGCAGCCCCTGGGGACTAGCGGGAGGGCCCGTCTACAATGAGCAGTTCTTC. It encodes CASSPWGLAGGPVYNEQFF.

The V call is TRBV13, the J call TRBJ1-2; 9 bases are a match to TRBD1. There are 16 residues in the CDR3. V lost 3 bases to trimming and J lost 3 bases; unmatched junction nucleotides: 8. Germline V gene data show CDR1 as PRHDT and CDR2 as FYEKMQ (reference sequence). The CDR3 reads CASSFPGQGLDYGYTF. The CDR3 DNA reads TGTGCCAGCAGCTTCCCGGGACAGGGCCTTGACTATGGCTACACCTTC.

The chain uses TRBV28 and TRBJ1-2; possible D gene TRBD1, 6 bases. Trimming removed 8 bases from V and 3 bases from J, with 16 bases in between. From germline, CDR1 is MDHEN and CDR2 SYDVKM. CDR3 size: 14 residues. CDR3 loop: CASGGTRGYYGYTF. Here the CDR3 DNA reads TGTGCCAGCGGCGGGACACGAGGTTACTATGGCTACACCTTC.

The chain combines TRBV7-2 with TRBJ1-3; TRBD1 agrees at 7 bases. The germline V gene encodes CDR1 SGHTA and CDR2 FQGNSA. V gave up 4 bases and J gave up 0 bases; unmatched junction bases: 6. The CDR3 is made up of 16 amino acids. The CDR3 sequence is CASSSTGRLSGNTIYF. DNA for the CDR3: TGTGCCAGCAGCTCGACAGGGAGGCTCTCTGGAAACACCATATATTTT.

For the CDR3, the DNA is TGCGCCAGCAGCCAAAAAGCGGGACACACAGATACGCAGTATTTT. It specifies CASSQKAGHTDTQYF. The rearrangement joins TRBV4-1 to TRBJ2-3; TRBD2 might be the D (7 bases). V lost 2 bases to trimming and J lost 2 bases, with 11 bases between them. The CDR3 totals 15 residues. Germline V CDR1 and CDR2: MGHRA, YSYEKL.

This chain links TRBV24-1 with TRBJ2-3; perhaps D is TRBD1 or TRBD2 (5 bases each). The germline V gene has CDR1 KGHDR and CDR2 SFDVKD. The CDR3 totals 16 residues. V shed 0 bases and J shed 1 base, with 10 bases lying between them. This CDR3 reads CATSDLGGRGTDTQYF. CDR3 sequence (DNA): TGTGCCACCAGTGATTTGGGGGGACGGGGCACAGATACGCAGTATTTT.

The chain links TRBV6-5 to TRBJ2-7; weak D call: TRBD1 (6 bases). The CDR3 runs to 13 residues. V lost 8 bases to trimming and J lost 0 bases, with 11 bases between them. Germline CDR1 reads MNHEY; CDR2 reads SVGAGI. In nucleotides, the CDR3 is TGTGCCAGCCGGGACATGAGCTCCTACGAGCAGTACTTC. It yields the protein CASRDMSSYEQYF.

Details on this clone: This sequence may be a read error, since a much larger clone differs from it by one base. V usage is TRBV9 and J usage is TRBJ1-5, with unresolved D. Germline V lookup: CDR1 SGDLS, CDR2 YYNGEE. The CDR3 spans 13 residues. V lost 1 base and J 0 bases, leaving 2 bases between the germline ends. The CDR3 here is CASSVSSNQPQHF. The DNA for the CDR3 is TGTGCCAGCAGCGTAAGTAGCAATCAGCCCCAGCATTTT. Full variable domain (outside the CDR3, taken from reference TRBV9 and TRBJ1-5): DSGVTQTPKHLITATGQRVTLRCSPRSGDLSVYWYQQSLDQGLQFLIQYYNGEERAKGNILERFSAQQFPDLHSELNLSSLELGDSALYFCASSVSSNQPQHFGDGTRLSIL.

V usage is TRBV12-3 or TRBV12-4 and J usage is TRBJ2-7; D is perhaps TRBD1 (6 bases). Deletions cut 4 bases from V and 2 bases from J, with 9 bases between. The CDR3 covers 13 residues. CDR3 loop: CASSWTATYEQYF. As DNA, the CDR3 is TGTGCCAGCAGTTGGACAGCCACCTACGAGCAGTACTTC.

The chain employs TRBV20-1 and TRBJ1-5; TRBD1 is a possible D gene (6 bases). The CDR3 is 18 residues long. Germline loops: CDR1 DFQATT, CDR2 SNEGSKA (reference sequence). With 3 bases removed from V and 2 bases from J, the gap between germline ends came to 23 bases. DNA for the CDR3: TGCAGTGCTAGTATGGGTGGGGGGCGGAGGTTGGGCAATCAGCCCCAGCATTTT. It translates to CSASMGGGRRLGNQPQHF.

The V gene is TRBV11-2, the J gene TRBJ2-2; the match to TRBD2 covers 8 bases. Germline CDR1 is SGHAT and CDR2 is FQNNGV. Losses at the gene ends were 6 bases for V and 8 bases for J; bases not matched to a gene: 11. The CDR3 length is 15 residues. CDR3 sequence (DNA): TGTGCCAGCAGTCACTTAACTAGCGGAGTTGGGGAGCTGTTTTTT. Protein product: CASSHLTSGVGELFF.

This rearrangement joins TRBV19 to TRBJ2-7; possible D gene TRBD2, 6 bases. With 3 bases removed from V and 5 bases from J, the gap between germline ends came to 23 bases. The CDR3 covers 17 residues. Per the germline V gene, CDR1 is LNHDA and CDR2 is SQIVND (reference sequence). As DNA, the CDR3 is TGTGCCAGTAGTATGGCGGGAAGGGTGGCCGAGGGGAACGAGCAGTACTTC. It is translated as CASSMAGRVAEGNEQYF.

This chain connects TRBV10-3 to TRBJ1-4; tentatively, D is TRBD1 (5 bases). The germline V gene has CDR1 ENHRY and CDR2 SYGVKD. The CDR3 has 13 residues. Between the trimmed V and J ends, which lost 5 bases and 8 bases, there was a span of 12 bases. The CDR3, as DNA: TGTGCCATCAGTCAGGGATCAGACGAAAAACTGTTTTTT. Amino acids: CAISQGSDEKLFF.

The chain recombines TRBV5-4 with TRBJ2-7, with unresolved D. The ends were cut back, 2 bases at V and 2 bases at J, with 11 bases in the middle. The CDR3 contains 14 residues. Per the germline V gene, CDR1 is SGHNT and CDR2 is YYREEE (reference sequence). This chain's CDR3 is CASSLGQNPYEQYF. The CDR3 nucleotides are TGTGCCAGCAGCTTAGGTCAGAATCCCTACGAGCAGTACTTC.

The chain carries TRBV2 and TRBJ1-5, with D possibly being TRBD1 (6 bases). Germline values: CDR1 SNHLY, CDR2 FYNNEI. This CDR3 has 13 amino acids. Trimming removed 6 bases from V and 4 bases from J, with 10 bases in between. The chain's CDR3 is CASSPRGNQPQHF. As DNA, the CDR3 is TGTGCCAGCAGCCCGAGGGGGAATCAGCCCCAGCATTTT. Supplemented by reference TRBV2 and TRBJ1-5, the full variable domain reads EPEVTQTPSHQVTQMGQEVILRCVPISNHLYFYWYRQILGQKVEFLVSFYNNEISEKSEIFDDQFSVERPDGSNFTLKIRSTKLEDSAMYFCASSPRGNQPQHFGDGTRLSIL.

This clone has just a few counts. The rearrangement joins TRBV16 to TRBJ1-5; D ambiguous. CDR1 is KGHSY and CDR2 is FQNENV in the germline V gene. V gave up 2 bases and J gave up 0 bases, with 5 bases separating them. The CDR3 spans 14 residues. The CDR3 DNA sequence: TGTGCCAGCAGCCAAAGAAATAGCAATCAGCCCCAGCATTTT. Its translation is CASSQRNSNQPQHF.

V usage is TRBV6-2 or TRBV6-3 and J usage is TRBJ2-1; D remains unclear. The germline V gene encodes CDR1 MNHEY and CDR2 SVGEGT. Trimming removed 4 bases at V and 6 bases at J, with 16 bases between. The CDR3 runs 15 residues. The chain's CDR3 is CASSSAATRGNEQFF. The CDR3 nucleotides are TGTGCCAGCAGTTCGGCGGCTACCCGAGGCAATGAGCAGTTCTTC.